This TCR beta chain comes out of a study of T cell repertoires in cytomegalovirus infection. Notes on the study in general: Summed frequency of shared TCR beta families picked out CMV carriers who also had the relevant HLA.

As regards this clonotype: Antigen: not known.

One entry per CDR3 protein results from TCRdb running MiXCR on the reads. Of some 150,000 distinct CDR3 sequences in the sample, around 24% were seen once. In germline, CDR1 is MNHEY, CDR2 SVGAGI. The CDR3 length is 13 residues. V lost 6 bases to trimming and J lost 4 bases; unmatched junction nucleotides: 4. V gene TRBV6-5 combines with J gene TRBJ1-2, with 8 nucleotides matching TRBD1. This sequence originates from a human donor in good health (CMV status not recorded). Some clones in this sample may be carry-over from other donors' samples. The sequenced sample consisted of PBMCs. CDR3 DNA: TGTGCCAGCAGGATTACAGGGGGCTATGGCTACACCTTC. Residues: CASRITGGYGYTF.